A selection of T cell receptor beta chains follows, all from one sample in a study of CD8 T cells in Susac syndrome. One entry per CDR3 protein results from TCRdb running MiXCR on the immunoSEQ multiplex PCR reads. The sample has 300,000 to 350,000 distinct CDR3 sequences, roughly nine tenths seen once; the top ten hold more than 0.06%. Material: CD4+ T cells from PBMCs. The receptors stem from a human donor with multiple sclerosis. The CDR3 runs from the conserved cysteine through the conserved F or W. Fields, in order: D gene, clone size, V gene, J gene, CDR3 protein, CDR3 DNA. The D gene is left open where the match is weak. Not every row has a clone size; where given, it reads once, few, many or a size class.

-,-,TRBV7-3,TRBJ2-2,CASSLNPTIVDVAGELFF,TGTGCCAGCAGCTTAAACCCTACAATTGTGGACGTGGCCGGGGAGCTGTTTTTT
-,-,TRBV7-2,TRBJ2-3,CASSLLADSSTDTQYF,TGTGCCAGCAGCTTATTAGCGGATTCTAGCACAGATACGCAGTATTTT
-,-,TRBV29-1,TRBJ2-5,CSVDVARETQYF,TGCAGCGTTGATGTTGCGAGAGAGACCCAGTACTTC
-,-,TRBV9,TRBJ1-2,CASSVGVLTDNYGYTF,TGTGCCAGCAGCGTAGGGGTTTTGACGGATAACTATGGCTACACCTTC
TRBD2,-,TRBV5-1,TRBJ2-3,CASSSGGTRRQDTQYF,TGCGCCAGCAGTTCCGGGGGGACTCGCCGGCAGGATACGCAGTATTTT
-,-,TRBV3-1,TRBJ1-4,CASSLSAATNEKLFF,TGTGCCAGCAGCCTCAGTGCTGCAACTAATGAAAAACTGTTTTTT
-,-,TRBV7-2,TRBJ1-5,CASSLRFHGTQPQHF,TGTGCCAGCAGCTTAAGATTTCATGGGACTCAGCCCCAGCATTTT
-,few,TRBV29-1,TRBJ2-3,CSVGEDTQYF,TGCAGCGTTGGAGAAGATACGCAGTATTTT
-,-,TRBV19,TRBJ1-5,CASSIGTGGHQPQHF,TGTGCCAGTAGTATAGGCACCGGGGGGCATCAGCCCCAGCATTTT
TRBD2,-,TRBV12-3/TRBV12-4,TRBJ2-7,CASSPLRVAGPREQYF,TGTGCCAGCAGTCCCCTACGGGTAGCGGGGCCTAGGGAGCAGTACTTC
-,-,TRBV12-3/TRBV12-4,TRBJ2-5,CASSRPGGQGAQIAGGPMETQYF,TGTGCCAGCAGCCGACCCGGGGGACAGGGGGCGCAAATAGCGGGAGGGCCGATGGAGACCCAGTACTTC
-,-,TRBV6-2/TRBV6-3,TRBJ2-7,CASSYPEKGNEQYF,TGTGCCAGCAGTTATCCTGAGAAAGGGAACGAGCAGTACTTC
-,few,TRBV29-1,TRBJ2-7,CSAGGIFIWEQYF,TGCAGCGCTGGGGGGATCTTCATTTGGGAGCAGTACTTC
-,-,TRBV12-3/TRBV12-4,TRBJ2-1,CASGRSYSYNEQFF,TGTGCCAGCGGCCGCTCTTACTCCTACAATGAGCAGTTCTTC
TRBD2,-,TRBV20-1,TRBJ2-7,CSASTSGTYEQYF,TGCAGTGCTAGCACTAGCGGAACCTACGAGCAGTACTTC
-,-,TRBV27,TRBJ2-7,CASSLRVGGAYEQYF,TGTGCCAGCAGTCTCCGGGTCGGAGGAGCCTACGAGCAGTACTTC
-,once,TRBV5-1,TRBJ2-7,CASIRGLGGFPYEQYF,TGCGCCAGCATCCGTGGGCTAGGCGGATTCCCCTACGAGCAGTACTTC
-,-,TRBV7-3,TRBJ2-1,CASSSPGNSNEQFF,TGTGCCAGCAGCTCACCAGGAAATAGCAATGAGCAGTTCTTC
-,-,TRBV10-3,TRBJ1-1,CAISRSGTEAFF,TGTGCCATCAGTAGATCAGGGACTGAAGCTTTCTTT